The TCR beta chain under discussion was sequenced for a study of cytomegalovirus exposure and HLA in healthy donors (dated 2017 in TCRdb). Background for the entire study: An earlier analysis of approximately 640 of the donors reported about 250 Gb of sequence data and roughly 110 million unique TCR beta sequences from about 200 million T cells. Rather than drawing on any new phenotypic data, the later analysis identified candidate immune exposures from TCR beta sequences and the way those sequences occurred across donors. Among the roughly 400 genotyped donors, 81% belonged to the genetic ancestry cluster associated with self-reported Caucasian donors. To decide whether each TCR beta V gene segment behaved as functional or pseudogenic, an earlier analysis of some 540 of the donors relied on high-throughput TCR beta sequencing. Roughly 5 DR-DQ haplotypes were treated as single units for association and clustering because of strong linkage in the cohort. Donor age, sex, ethnicity and CMV serostatus were compiled together with the repertoire data. Among several hundred genotyped donors of the cohort, an average of roughly 230,000 unique TCR beta nucleotide sequences was sequenced per donor, of which approximately 19% were non-productive. Typing coverage differed by locus: A, B, C, DRB1 and DQB1 were typed in about 620-630 donors, DQA1 in about 510, DPA1 in some 600, and DPB1 in 450 to 490. The study aimed to test whether cataloging public T cell receptors could reveal signatures of past pathogen exposure. The study used immunosequencing to profile the T cell repertoires of 666 subjects and linked those repertoires to cytomegalovirus serostatus. An early release that covered around 590 HLA-typed donors contained about 300 gigabases of sequencing data and 75 million to 100 million unique TCR sequences. In addition to the first cohort of roughly 670 subjects, a separate validation cohort of under 150 different subjects was used. To study patterns of TCR occurrence, a later analysis re-analyzed previously published TCR beta repertoires from around 660 donors and added high-resolution HLA genotyping. In a later genetic analysis, genome-wide SNP genotypes for about three fifths of the roughly 670 donors were used, and that subset was treated as a discovery cohort. Both class I and class II loci were covered by HLA typing, at four-digit resolution. High-throughput TCR immunosequencing, statistical association of individual TCRs with disease status, and machine learning were combined to predict cytomegalovirus infection status. All discovery cohort repertoires had been generated using a single sequencing platform. Here is what the overall study found, with its caveats: According to a later analysis, TCR association rates differed among HLA loci, with DRB1 alleles showing the most associated TCRs and HLA-C alleles showing the fewest. In a later analysis, most CMV-associated TCR beta chains were found to appear HLA-restricted, with HLA associations seemingly driven largely by CMV exposure. CMV serostatus was the only immune exposure information available for the cohort. Three of the identified cytomegalovirus-associated TCR beta chains were confirmed in vitro to be specific for cytomegalovirus antigens. Most TCR sequences were observed very rarely across donors, whereas some public TCRs were present in many individuals. This cohort had only TCR beta chains sequenced, and the lack of alpha or paired-chain data limited which features could be detected. Because some donors lacked HLA typing at each locus, the association tests relied only on the typed subset. A later analysis found that HLA-associated TCR beta chains were more clonally expanded and had lower generation probabilities than equally common non-associated chains. Fewer than 20 rarely observed V segments, including chromosome 9 orphons, were excluded from the earlier analysis of about 600 of the donors because counts were too low. The sequencing pipeline was judged likely to have produced a cluster of highly shared sequence variants as a technical artifact. Correlated functional status among segregating V segments might be attributable to linkage disequilibrium, but an unknown experimental factor could not be ruled out. Several of the top co-occurrence clusters appeared to be linked to parvovirus B19, influenza, CMV and Epstein-Barr virus, according to a later analysis. In the study, around 150 TCR beta chains were listed as associated with cytomegalovirus. Presence/absence analyses assumed roughly uniform sequencing depth across donors, an assumption that may not hold. Assigning TCR associations to individual alleles was difficult when HLA alleles, especially DR and DQ, strongly co-occurred. Because the 87-base-pair reads could not distinguish some IMGT-functional V segments, including TRBV6-2 and TRBV6-3, those segments were excluded. Compared with the roughly 700-donor mean, donors in an Asian-associated ancestry cluster had fewer N-insertions in productive TCRs, according to a later genetic analysis. A further reported finding was that TCR beta sequences accurately predicted the HLA-A and HLA-B alleles for most subjects in the first cohort. In a later genetic analysis, a missense DCLRE1C variant was associated with V-gene and J-gene trimming of TCR beta chains, and the association was replicated in an independent cohort. In an earlier analysis of several hundred of the donors, most TCR beta V segments were observed in productive rearrangements about 87% or about 30% of the time, broadly matching IMGT annotations. In both the original and validation cohorts, the classifier was reported to diagnose cytomegalovirus status with high specificity and sensitivity. According to the authors, the approach could potentially be generalized to other disease states and immunological phenotypes. Specific HLA alleles were associated with over 15,000 TCR beta sequences at a false discovery rate of 0.05 in a later analysis.

The cohort consisted of 600 or so healthy bone marrow donors. At the time of sampling, all cohort members were nominally healthy, though unrecorded immune exposures were likely present. The donor was CMV seropositive and was included in the group of some 290 seropositive cohort members. Each donor provided a peripheral blood sample, and peripheral blood mononuclear cells were used for TCR beta sequencing. Genomic DNA was extracted from the blood cell samples with the Qiagen DNeasy Blood Extraction Kit. Receptor libraries were prepared by the immunoSEQ multiplex PCR assay. For the multiplex PCR, a mixture combining 60 forward primers for TCR Vbeta segments and 13 reverse primers for TCR Jbeta segments was used. Amplification of the CDR3 region of rearranged TCR beta genes was performed with a multiplex PCR assay on genomic DNA. Amplified TCR beta libraries were sequenced as 87-base-pair reads on the Illumina HiSeq System. In the source study's methods: In a later analysis, some 80 million unique TCR beta chains were counted across the 500 to 850 repertoires, and about 9.9 million of these chains were shared by at least two donors. To remove PCR and sequencing errors, raw reads were error-corrected and collapsed into unique sequences using a nearest-neighbor algorithm that merged closely related sequences. CDR3 sequences were aligned to IMGT reference sequences to assign V, D and J gene segments. For a sequence to be retained, at least a six-nucleotide match to both a V gene segment and a J gene segment was required. Rearrangements were classified as productive when the CDR3 lacked stop codons and remained in frame with V and J, and all other rearrangements were classified as non-productive. Following IMGT convention, CDR3 was defined as the stretch from the second conserved V-encoded cysteine to the conserved J-encoded phenylalanine. The earlier analysis of fewer than 700 of the donors excluded sequences that lacked an unambiguous match to a single V gene segment. An earlier analysis of a few hundred of the donors called V segments functional above 56.7% productive rearrangements and segregating when the between-donor standard deviation exceeded 5%. To diagnose cytomegalovirus status from the catalog of TCR beta chain sequences, a statistical classification framework was built. In a later analysis, TCR nucleotide sequences were compared against IMGT/GENE-DB human TR gene sequences so that V and J genes could be assigned. The TCRdist pipeline was used in a later analysis to assign CDR3 sequences and most-parsimonious VDJ recombination scenarios. In a later analysis, each TCR beta chain was defined by its CDR3 amino acid sequence together with its V-gene family, and reads without a unique V-gene family were excluded. To address suspected cross-contamination and a sequencing artifact, a later analysis removed 592 highly shared, low-generation-probability nucleotide sequences. In a later analysis, a clonal expansion index was calculated for each public chain from normalized within-repertoire ranks of inferred template counts. A later analysis computed generation probabilities with a VDJ recombination model fitted to out-of-frame rearrangements, and checked the results against IGoR. A later analysis scored TCR-TCR, TCR-HLA and TCR-CMV co-occurrence with hypergeometric tests, applying a repertoire-size bias correction to TCR pairs. False discovery rates were estimated in a later analysis by permuting HLA or CMV assignments 20 times. In a later analysis, co-occurring TCRs were grouped using DBSCAN, and TCRdist sequence similarity was added for clustering within HLA-allele-positive subsets. For co-occurrence clustering, repertoires with fewer than 30,000 or more than 120,000 public chains were excluded, along with roughly five repertoires with anomalous nucleotide sharing. In its TCRdb copy, this immuneACCESS table keeps in-frame sequences only and misses some clones. Where compared with another copy, unresolved V genes explain less than half of these, and the others have no known cause. The DNA gave D and trimming, while V, J and clone size come from that table. This sample gives 160,000 or so clones in total; over 70% of them show up just once. More than 6% of the sample is held by the ten biggest clonotypes.

From the cysteine up to the phenylalanine, the CDR3 has a length of 15 residues. The kept DNA is CDR3 alone, 45 bases in frame from the first base. The germline V gene specifies MDHEN as CDR1 and SYDVKM as CDR2. V is pared back by 10 bases and J by 5 bases, with 23 bases lying between the germline termini. The table lists this clone with a few counts. Its recognized antigen is unknown. No base qualities exist here, and no much larger clone lies one base off it. Recombination linked TRBV28 to TRBJ1-2, with no D gene named confidently. This sequence was found in a woman aged 40 to 55 in good health and CMV-seropositive. Sequencing input: PBMCs. The CDR3 corresponds to CATMGGGFGEYGYTF. The bases read TGTGCCACCATGGGAGGAGGGTTTGGGGAATATGGCTACACCTTC.